This T cell receptor (beta chain) came from a study of cytomegalovirus exposure and HLA in healthy donors. The overall study: Unique TCRs numbering 75 million to 95 million, obtained from HLA-typed donors, made up an early data release. The Caucasian-associated ancestry cluster contained about four fifths of the roughly 390 genotyped donors.

In the case of this clone: Its specificity is not known.

Study-wide results and caveats: Among TCR beta chains, those listed as cytomegalovirus-associated numbered some 160.

PCR employed 60 Vbeta and 13 Jbeta primers. This table comes from immunoSEQ multiplex PCR, and its TCRdb copy is limited to in-frame clones, with some not included. The sample has roughly 130,000 clones, around two thirds seen once; the top ten hold approximately 1.8%. Germline V lookup: CDR1 SEHNR, CDR2 FQNEAQ (reference sequence). The ends lost 3 bases at V and 0 bases at J; junction bases unmatched: 9. This CDR3 contains 17 residues. Donors likely had unrecorded immune exposures despite being nominally healthy when sampled. The chain recombines TRBV7-9 with TRBJ1-1, with TRBD1 identical over 8 bases. The sequencing sample was made of PBMCs. The clonotype comes from a male donor in good health and CMV-seronegative. For the CDR3, the DNA is TGTGCCAGCAGCTTCTGGACAGGGAGGAAGGTGAACACTGAAGCTTTCTTT. Its translation: CASSFWTGRKVNTEAFF.